Here is one T cell receptor (beta chain) with its context. Using immunoSEQ multiplex PCR, the repertoire was profiled, and TCRdb retains in-frame clones only, with some absent. Among roughly 120,000 clones listed, around 80% were seen once. This specimen belongs to a study of blood T cell repertoires in COVID-19. Study at large: PBMCs, B-cell-depleted T cells, or T cells provided the cDNA or gDNA that made up the material.

V lost 1 base to trimming and J lost 10 bases; unmatched junction nucleotides: 2. Looked up from germline, CDR1 is SGHDT and CDR2 is YYEEEE. This CDR3 contains 12 residues. The rearrangement uses TRBV5-6 and TRBJ2-1, with 7 bases fitting TRBD2. The origin of this receptor is a woman of 80 years or more with acute or convalescent COVID-19. What was sequenced was peripheral blood. The CDR3 DNA follows: TGTGCCAGCAGCTTGTGGACTAGGGAGCAGTTCTTC. Protein: CASSLWTREQFF.